Each of the 2 T cell receptor beta chains below was sequenced from the same sample in a study of metastatic and nonmetastatic thyroid tumors. TCRdb called clones again from the PCR reads with MiXCR. The repertoire holds some 93,000 clones, with 12% as singletons. No treatment had been given to any patient before thyroid surgery. The sample taken for sequencing was blood. The receptors here all came from a female donor with papillary thyroid cancer or a benign thyroid nodule (not recorded which). Some clones in this sample may be carry-over from other donors' samples.

In its sample, this clone was seen many times. The chain uses TRBV19 and TRBJ2-1; D might be TRBD2 (5 bases). Germline V lookup: CDR1 LNHDA, CDR2 SQIVND (reference sequence). The CDR3 runs 13 residues. V gave up 6 bases and J gave up 6 bases, with 12 bases separating them. In DNA form, the CDR3 reads TGTGCCAGTAGGCCCGACTACTCCAATGAGCAGTTCTTC. This gives the protein CASRPDYSNEQFF.

This rearrangement joins TRBV13 to TRBJ2-1; D call uncertain. The CDR3 has 16 amino acids. From germline, CDR1 is PRHDT and CDR2 FYEKMQ (reference sequence). V lost 1 base and J 0 bases, leaving 10 bases between the germline ends. Here the CDR3 reads CASSLVRSSSYNEQFF. DNA of the CDR3: TGTGCCAGCAGCTTAGTTCGGTCTAGCTCCTACAATGAGCAGTTCTTC.